A single T cell receptor (beta chain) is shown here with its context. The CDR3 is 13 amino acids. Germline V gene sequence: CDR1 MDHEN, CDR2 SYDVKM. With V trimmed by 8 bases and J by 4 bases, 4 bases remained unmatched. This sample stems from a study of blood T cells in healthy people across ages. Combining a sample-barcoded 5' primer with a J-beta primer mix, a second PCR ran for roughly 7 to 11 cycles. Each CDR3 protein is one row after TCRdb ran MiXCR on the 5' RACE reads. This table has some 1,000,000 distinct CDR3 sequences, around 25% appearing once. A further study also used this sample, focusing on T cells of mothers and their children. That source reports: Over 8.5 million reads per mother and some 3 million per child were obtained.

This sequence joins TRBV28 and TRBJ1-5; TRBD1 matches at 8 bases. The sequencing input was blood. The source is a girl aged 2 to 9 in good health. The CDR3: CASGDRINQPQHF. The CDR3 region has the DNA TGTGCCAGCGGGGACAGGATAAATCAGCCCCAGCATTTT.